The 5 T cell receptor beta chains below all came from one sample that was sequenced in a study of T-cell reconstitution after alpha-beta-depleted transplantation in children. As it was prepared, the TCRbeta library received unique molecular identifiers. MiXCR, run by TCRdb on the PCR reads, gives a single entry per CDR3 protein. The sample includes about 70,000 distinct CDR3 sequences, around 9.9% of them seen just once. Sequenced material: PBMCs, taken before TCRalphabeta/CD19-depleted stem cell transplant. The receptors originated from a boy aged 5-17 years with acute myeloid leukemia, due to receive a stem cell transplant.

At least ten counts were recorded for this clonotype. The chain uses TRBV7-2 and TRBJ2-3, with D possibly matching TRBD2 (7 bases). The CDR3 covers 14 residues. V gave up 10 bases and J gave up 4 bases, with 18 bases separating them. Per germline, CDR1 SGHTA and CDR2 FQGNSA. The chain's CDR3 is CATGEGIGADTQYF. In nucleotides, the CDR3 is TGTGCCACAGGGGAGGGAATCGGCGCAGATACGCAGTATTTT.

This clonotype was seen repeatedly, ten times or more. This chain uses TRBV11-2 with TRBJ2-1; D gene ambiguous. Trimming shortened V by 5 bases and J by 9 bases, and 11 bases separated the two germline ends. There are 12 residues in the CDR3. Looked up from germline, CDR1 is SGHAT and CDR2 is FQNNGV. CDR3 nucleotide sequence: TGTGCCAGCAGCGCAGATTGGGCTGAGCAGTTCTTC. This encodes CASSADWAEQFF.

At least ten counts were recorded for this clonotype. The chain carries TRBV12-3 or TRBV12-4 and TRBJ2-2, with 10 bases lining up with TRBD1. The length of the CDR3 is 13 residues. V lost 8 bases, J lost 5 bases, and 2 bases stayed unmatched. DNA of the CDR3: TGTGCCAGCGGGACAGGGGCTACCGGGGAGCTGTTTTTT. This translates into CASGTGATGELFF.

This clonotype showed up many times. This chain connects TRBV11-1 to TRBJ2-5, with TRBD1 matching over 10 bases. V lost 5 bases, J lost 5 bases, and 14 bases stayed unmatched. The V gene's germline CDR1 is SGHAT and CDR2 FQDESV (reference sequence). The CDR3 is 17 amino acids. Here the CDR3 DNA reads TGTGCCAGCAGCAACAGACCGACAGGGGGCTGGGGGGAGACCCAGTACTTC. It translates to CASSNRPTGGWGETQYF. Together with reference TRBV11-1 and TRBJ2-5, the CDR3 gives the full variable domain: EAEVAQSPRYKITEKSQAVAFWCDPISGHATLYWYRQILGQGPELLVQFQDESVVDDSQLPKDRFSAERLKGVDSTLKIQPAELGDSAMYLCASSNRPTGGWGETQYFGPGTRLLVL.

As regards this clonotype: A read error may be the cause here, since a much bigger clone is one base away. The chain couples TRBV13 to TRBJ2-1; 11 bases match TRBD2. This CDR3 comprises 14 residues. Germline CDR1 PRHDT, CDR2 FYEKMQ (reference sequence). CDR3 in amino acids: CASGGLAVDNEHFF. In DNA form, the CDR3 reads TGTGCCAGCGGGGGACTAGCGGTTGACAATGAGCATTTCTTC.